The entry below gives a single TCR beta chain sequence along with its context. This sample stems from a study of blood T cell repertoires in COVID-19. Overall study: T cells, B-cell-depleted T cells, or PBMCs provided the cDNA or gDNA that served as material.

Individuals aged roughly 18 to 100 years were recruited from about two dozen US areas. The study assigned cohorts using participant-reported clinical history. TCRdb keeps only in-frame clones here, not all; method: immunoSEQ multiplex PCR. The top ten clones hold less than 5.5% of a sample with roughly 330,000 clones, 75% to 90% of them seen once. The CDR3 is 13 amino acids. V dropped 1 base and J dropped 5 bases, with 9 bases sitting between them. The germline V gene encodes CDR1 SGHKS and CDR2 YYEKEE (reference sequence). This chain links TRBV5-5 with TRBJ2-5; weak D call: TRBD2 (7 bases). Sequenced material: PBMCs or T cells enriched from blood (not recorded which). This TCR was recovered from a young man who had recovered from COVID-19. The CDR3 reads CASSLWGGETQYF. In nucleotides, the CDR3 is TGTGCCAGCAGCTTGTGGGGGGGCGAGACCCAGTACTTC.